This TCR beta chain originates from a study of blood T cell repertoires in COVID-19 (dated by TCRdb to 2020 to 2022). Regarding the complete study: Samples from collaborators originated in the United States, Italy and Spain and spanned both the acute and convalescent phases of COVID-19. The material from the prospective study consisted of cDNA or gDNA derived from T cells, B-cell-depleted T cells, or PBMCs. Subjects who had been exposed to COVID-19, were actively infected with it, or had recovered from it provided the deeply sampled blood TCRbeta repertoires that made up the dataset. The repertoires were released in a freely available public database intended as a resource for research on the immune response to SARS-CoV-2. The samples were drawn from the first 160 participants of the ongoing ImmuneRACE study and from over 950 subjects provided by 6 global collaborators. The sample metadata nearly always contained a de-identified subject ID, COVID-19 status, age in years and sex. Where HLA class I and class II types were available, the types were taken from metadata supplied by the sample provider, not from assay-based typing. Overall study outcomes, separate from this receptor: The quantity of clinical and demographic metadata differed by source and by participant and was supplied without curation.

Whole blood was collected in K2EDTA tubes by collaborating institutions according to the institutions' own protocols. For TCRbeta analysis, collaborators shipped samples as frozen whole blood, isolated PBMCs, or DNA extracted from either of those sample types. TCRbeta CDR3 regions were amplified from genomic DNA by means of the immunoSEQ Assay, a bias-controlled multiplex PCR. In the original analysis: Within the assay, amplification of reference gene primers was used to estimate how many nucleated cells each sample contained. Sequence reads were collapsed and filtered to measure the absolute abundance of every unique TCRbeta CDR3 rearrangement. Productive Simpson clonality was computed per sample as the square root of Simpson's diversity index over productive rearrangements. TCRdb mirrors the immuneACCESS table, restricted to in-frame sequences. Some clones are absent from its copies; in checked studies, under half trace to an unresolved V gene, and the reason for the others is unknown. V, J and clone size reflect that table, while D and trimming were determined from the DNA. This sample gives some 150,000 clones in total; around 82% of them show up just once. Of the sample, approximately 2.4% is held by the ten largest clones.

As for this clone: Its cognate antigen has yet to be identified. The input lacks base qualities; no much larger clone sits a single base away. The sample contains more than one DNA sequence encoding this CDR3.

The TCR was taken from a human donor with acute or convalescent COVID-19. The donor label of this sample is uncertain. Material: peripheral blood.

CDR3 region: CSASLGETQYF. The nucleotides read TGCAGTGCCTCCCTCGGAGAGACCCAGTACTTC. The V and J genes are TRBV20-1 and TRBJ2-5, with the D gene call left open. V drops 6 bases and J drops 4 bases, leaving 9 bases in between. CDR1 is given as DFQATT and CDR2 as SNEGSKA, both from the germline V gene (reference sequence). The cysteine opens and the phenylalanine closes a CDR3 of 11 amino acids. Here the CDR3 DNA is all that survives: 33 bases in frame from base 1.